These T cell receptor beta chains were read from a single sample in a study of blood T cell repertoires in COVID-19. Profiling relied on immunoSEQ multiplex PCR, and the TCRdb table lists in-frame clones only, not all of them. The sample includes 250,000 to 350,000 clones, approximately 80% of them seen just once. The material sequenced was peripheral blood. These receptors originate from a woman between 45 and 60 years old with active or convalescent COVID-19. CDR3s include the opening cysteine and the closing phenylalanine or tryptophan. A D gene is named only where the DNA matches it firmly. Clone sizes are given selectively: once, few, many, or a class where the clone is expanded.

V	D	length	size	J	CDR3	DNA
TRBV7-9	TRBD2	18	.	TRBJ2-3	CASSLGRPAGGFTDTQYF	TGTGCCAGCAGCTTAGGCCGACCAGCGGGAGGATTCACAGATACGCAGTATTTT
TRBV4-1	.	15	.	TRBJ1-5	CASSQELYRAQPQHF	TGCGCCAGCAGCCAAGAGTTGTACAGGGCACAGCCCCAGCATTTT
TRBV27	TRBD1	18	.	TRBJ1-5	CASSAGPAGTGFNQPQHF	TGTGCCAGCAGTGCGGGCCCCGCAGGGACAGGCTTTAATCAGCCCCAGCATTTT
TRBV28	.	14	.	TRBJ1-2	CASSDRASNYGYTF	TGTGCCAGCAGCGACAGAGCCTCCAACTATGGCTACACCTTC
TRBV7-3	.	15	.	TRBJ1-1	CASSLVGTPNTEAFF	TGTGCCAGCAGCTTAGTCGGGACACCGAACACTGAAGCTTTCTTT
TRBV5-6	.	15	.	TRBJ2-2	CASSLGRVDTGELFF	TGTGCCAGCAGCTTGGGGCGGGTTGACACCGGGGAGCTGTTTTTT
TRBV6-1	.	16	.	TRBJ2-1	CASSEGRVRTYNEQFF	TGTGCCAGCAGTGAGGGCAGGGTCCGAACCTACAATGAGCAGTTCTTC
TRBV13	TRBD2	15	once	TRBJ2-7	CASSRAGEGAYEQYF	TGTGCCAGCAGCCGGGCGGGAGAAGGGGCCTACGAGCAGTACTTC
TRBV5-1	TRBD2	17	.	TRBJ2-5	CASSLFSGTSGKETQYF	TGCGCCAGCAGCTTGTTTTCCGGGACTAGCGGAAAAGAGACCCAGTACTTC
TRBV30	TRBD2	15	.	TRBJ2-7	CAWQNSGRGTYEQYF	TGTGCCTGGCAAAACAGCGGGAGGGGAACCTACGAGCAGTACTTC
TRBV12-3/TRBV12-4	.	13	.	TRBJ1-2	CASRLTQAGGYTF	TGTGCCAGCCGACTCACACAGGCGGGGGGCTACACCTTC
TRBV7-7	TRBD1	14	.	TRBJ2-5	CASSSGQGQETQYF	TGTGCTAGCAGTTCCGGACAGGGACAGGAGACCCAGTACTTC
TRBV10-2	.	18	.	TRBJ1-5	CASSETGTPRRIWQPQHF	TGCGCCAGCAGTGAGACTGGGACTCCCCGTAGAATTTGGCAGCCCCAGCATTTT
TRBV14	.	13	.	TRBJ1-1	CASSRTGSSGAFF	TGTGCCAGCAGCCGGACGGGGTCCTCGGGAGCTTTCTTT
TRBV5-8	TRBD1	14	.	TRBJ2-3	CASSADRGADTQYF	TGTGCCAGCAGCGCAGACAGGGGTGCAGATACGCAGTATTTT
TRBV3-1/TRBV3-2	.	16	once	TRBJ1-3	CASSQETWSSGNTIYF	TGTGCCAGCAGCCAAGAAACCTGGAGCTCTGGAAACACCATATATTTT